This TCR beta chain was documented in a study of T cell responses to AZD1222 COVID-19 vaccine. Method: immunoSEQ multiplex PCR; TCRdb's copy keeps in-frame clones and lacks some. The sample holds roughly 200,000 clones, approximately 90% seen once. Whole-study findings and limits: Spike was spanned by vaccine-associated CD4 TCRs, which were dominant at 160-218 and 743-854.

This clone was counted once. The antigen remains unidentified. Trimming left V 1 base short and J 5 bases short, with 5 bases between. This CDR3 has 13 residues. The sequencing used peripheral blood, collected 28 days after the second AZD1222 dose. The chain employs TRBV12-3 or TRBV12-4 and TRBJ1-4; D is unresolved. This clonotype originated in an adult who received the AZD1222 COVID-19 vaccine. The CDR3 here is CASSLERNEKLFF. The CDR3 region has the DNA TGTGCCAGCAGTTTAGAGCGGAATGAAAAACTGTTTTTT.